What follows is one TCR beta chain and its context. This CDR3 contains 14 residues. Germline values: CDR1 DFQATT, CDR2 SNEGSKA (reference sequence). V trimming: 5 bases; J trimming: 4 bases; junction bases outside the gene matches: 7. TCRdb analysed the 5' RACE reads with MiXCR anew, one entry per CDR3 protein. The repertoire has about 60,000 distinct CDR3 sequences, just under 30% of them found once; the top ten carry about 2.3%. The sequence derives from a female donor with breast cancer. The V and J genes are TRBV20-1 and TRBJ2-1, with 8 bases aligning to TRBD1. Sequenced material: tumor-infiltrating naive CD4+ T cells sorted from the breast tumor. Subset denoted: naive CD4+ T cells, CD4+CD45RA+CD25-. As DNA, the CDR3 is TGCAGTGCTCTCTCCGGGACAGGATACAATGAGCAGTTCTTC. Residues: CSALSGTGYNEQFF.